This TCR beta chain was identified in a study of human thymus T cells. The study used thymus tissue resected during corrective heart surgery. The sample donors, healthy Finnish infants, were having corrective surgery for congenital heart defects. V was shortened by 2 bases and J by 5 bases, with 15 bases between the two germline ends. CDR1 is LGHNT, CDR2 FRNRAP, per germline. The CDR3 is 16 amino acids. This table comes from immunoSEQ multiplex PCR, and its TCRdb copy is limited to in-frame clones, with some not included. Here the sample spans around 70,000 clones, approximately 95% being singletons. The receptor's source is a girl under three years old with a congenital heart defect but otherwise immunologically healthy. Sequencing used thymus tissue. The chain joins TRBV12-5 to TRBJ2-2; weak D call: TRBD2 (5 bases). CDR3 nucleotide sequence: TGTGCTAGTGGTTTGAGTAGGGAAGAGGGAACCGGGGAGCTGTTTTTT. Translated: CASGLSREEGTGELFF.